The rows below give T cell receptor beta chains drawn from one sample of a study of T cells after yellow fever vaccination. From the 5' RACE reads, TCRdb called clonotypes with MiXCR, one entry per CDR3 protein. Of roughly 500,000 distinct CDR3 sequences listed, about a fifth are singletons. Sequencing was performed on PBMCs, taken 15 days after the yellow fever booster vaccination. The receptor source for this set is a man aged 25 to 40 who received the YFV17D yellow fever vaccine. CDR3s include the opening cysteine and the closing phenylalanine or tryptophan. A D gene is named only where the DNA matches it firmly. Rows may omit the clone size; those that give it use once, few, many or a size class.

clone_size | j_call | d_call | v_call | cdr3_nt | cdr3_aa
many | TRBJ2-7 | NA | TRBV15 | TGTGCCACCAGCAGAGATACGAACATTTACGAGCAGTACTTC | CATSRDTNIYEQYF
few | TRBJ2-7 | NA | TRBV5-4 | TGTGCCAGCAGCTTGGGACTAGGAGAAGGGTACGAGCAGTACTTC | CASSLGLGEGYEQYF
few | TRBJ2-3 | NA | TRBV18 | TGTGCCAGCTCACCCACACGACCGACATCTATCACAGATACGCAGTATTTT | CASSPTRPTSITDTQYF
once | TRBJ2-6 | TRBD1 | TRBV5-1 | TGCGCCAGCAGCCGGGGACAGGGTGGGGCCAACGTCCTGACTTTC | CASSRGQGGANVLTF
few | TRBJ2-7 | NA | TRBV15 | TGTGCCACCAGCAGGGCCGAATTAGGCGAGCAGTACTTC | CATSRAELGEQYF
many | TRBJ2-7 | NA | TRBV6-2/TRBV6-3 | TGTGCCAGCAGCAGGGACGGAACCTACGAGCAGTACTTC | CASSRDGTYEQYF
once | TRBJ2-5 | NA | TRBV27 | TGTGCCAGCAGTCCCTACAGGGAGTCGGAGACCCAGTACTTC | CASSPYRESETQYF
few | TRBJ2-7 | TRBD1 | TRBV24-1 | TGTGCCACCAGTGACGAACAGGGGTACGAGCAGTACTTC | CATSDEQGYEQYF
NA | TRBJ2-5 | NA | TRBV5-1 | TGCGCCAGCAGCTTGGAGGTAAACTTGGAGACCCAGTACTTC | CASSLEVNLETQYF
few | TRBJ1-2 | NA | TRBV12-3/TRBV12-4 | TGTGCCAGCAGTTTACATCTCAACAGATACACCTTC | CASSLHLNRYTF
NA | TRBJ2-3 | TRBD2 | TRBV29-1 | TGCAGCGTTGACCAACCCGCTAGCGGGACGACAGATACGCAGTATTTT | CSVDQPASGTTDTQYF
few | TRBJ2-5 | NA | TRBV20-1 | TGCAGTGCTAGTCGTCTCAGCGCCCAACAAGAGACCCAGTACTTC | CSASRLSAQQETQYF
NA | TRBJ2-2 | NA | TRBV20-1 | TGCAGCGGACTCAGGAGCACCGGGGAGCTGTTTTTT | CSGLRSTGELFF
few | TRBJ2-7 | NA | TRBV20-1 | TGCAGTGCTAGAGAGGGCGGGGTATCCTACGAGCAGTACTTC | CSAREGGVSYEQYF
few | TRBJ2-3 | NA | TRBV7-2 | TGTGCCACTAGATTTTCACAGGGAGATACGCAGTATTTT | CATRFSQGDTQYF
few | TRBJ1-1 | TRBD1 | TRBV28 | TGTGCCAGCAGTCAACCGACAGGGAGTGCTTTCTTT | CASSQPTGSAFF
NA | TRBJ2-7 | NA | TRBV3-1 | TGTGCCAGCAGCCAAGACGACTACAACCGCGAGCAGTACTTC | CASSQDDYNREQYF
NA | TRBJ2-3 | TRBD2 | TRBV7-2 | TGTGCCAGCAGCCTTAGCGGGAGGGCCCTCGATACGCAGTATTTT | CASSLSGRALDTQYF
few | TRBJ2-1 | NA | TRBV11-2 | TGTGCCAGCAGCTCCGGCCCCTCCAGCGGGTTCAGCTCCTACAATGAGCAGTTCTTC | CASSSGPSSGFSSYNEQFF
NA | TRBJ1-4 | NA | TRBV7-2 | TGTGCCAGCAGCTTAGTTGCGGGCGGTAATGAAAAACTGTTTTTT | CASSLVAGGNEKLFF
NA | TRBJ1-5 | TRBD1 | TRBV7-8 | TGTGCCAGCAGCCAGTGGACAGGGATTCAGCCCCAGCATTTT | CASSQWTGIQPQHF
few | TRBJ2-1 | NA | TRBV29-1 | TGCAGCGTTGAACTAGCTGGTAATGAGCAGTTCTTC | CSVELAGNEQFF
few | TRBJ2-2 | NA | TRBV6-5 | TGTGCCAGCAGTTACTCGAATTTTTGGGTTTCCACCGGGGAGCTGTTTTTT | CASSYSNFWVSTGELFF
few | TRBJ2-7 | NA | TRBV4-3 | TGCGCCAGCAGCCAAGATCGGGCGACAGACACCTACGAGCAGTACTTC | CASSQDRATDTYEQYF
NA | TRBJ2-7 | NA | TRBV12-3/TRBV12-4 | TGTGCCAGCAGTTTAGTTGAGCCCTACTACGAGCAGTACTTC | CASSLVEPYYEQYF
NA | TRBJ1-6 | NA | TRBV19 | TGTGCCGACCCCCGGGACCGTTCTATAAATTCACCCCTCCACTTT | CADPRDRSINSPLHF
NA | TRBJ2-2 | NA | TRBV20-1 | TGCAGTGCTGGGGTGGAGGGCGGGGAGCTGTTTTTT | CSAGVEGGELFF
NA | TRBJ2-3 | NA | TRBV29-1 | TGCAGCGTGGCAAGCGGGCCTGAAGATACGCAGTATTTT | CSVASGPEDTQYF
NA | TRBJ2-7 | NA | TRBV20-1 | TGCAGTGCCCCGCCGCGAGAATACTACGAGCAGTACTTC | CSAPPREYYEQYF
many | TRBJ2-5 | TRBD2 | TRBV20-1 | TGCAGTGCTAGGGGGACTAGCCGGGAGACCCAGTACTTC | CSARGTSRETQYF